This TCR beta chain was captured in a study of blood T cells in healthy people across ages (dated by TCRdb to between 2015 and 2017). With respect to the entire study: In model experiments, template switching captured roughly one uniquely barcoded TCR beta cDNA molecule for every two T cells. Age-related changes in TCR beta repertoire diversity were measured in the study by deep sequencing normalized with unique cDNA molecular identifiers. The donors were divided into four age groups: young (average around 15 years), middle-aged (approximately 41), aged (about 61) and long-lived (about 79). Donors of different ages were randomly distributed across sequencing lanes to avoid experimental bias. The study analyzed two additional independent replicas of 1 million unique cDNA reads from the same blood draw for two donors, one aged 18 to 30 and one aged 80 or older. Study-wide conclusions, independent of this receptor: Compared with the aged group, the long-lived group had more naive CD4+ T cells, fewer expanded clones and increased TCR diversity, a pattern suggesting age selection. Because the CMV infection status of the donors was unknown, age-related changes in expanded clonotypes may potentially have been confounded. Estimates of total diversity from one million sequenced T cells were regarded as lower bounds and underestimates. Observed TCR beta diversity per million T cells fell roughly linearly with age, and a significant reduction was already apparent by age approximately 41. A strong correlation was found between observed TCR beta diversity and the percentage of naive T cells measured by flow cytometry. Conclusive comparison of naive and antigen-experienced compartments was prevented by the profiling of bulk unsorted PBMCs.

Library construction relied on 5' RACE. Reads for this sample came from an Illumina HiSeq 2500. A second about 7 to 11 cycle PCR used a sample-barcoded 5' primer and a J-beta primer mix. Each TCR beta cDNA molecule received a unique molecular identifier from a template-switch 5' adaptor carrying 12 random nucleotides. At least 3 million CDR3-containing paired-end reads were obtained from each sample. All of the RNA was converted into first-strand cDNA using the Mint cDNA synthesis kit, with a TRBC-specific oligonucleotide serving as the primer. Following uracil-DNA glycosylase treatment, a first 18-cycle PCR with universal primers M1SS and BC2_uni_R was performed on all cDNA. The authors' analysis ran thus. For normalization, 1 million high-quality reads were randomly selected from each sample, with every read carrying a distinct molecular identifier. Instead of being binned into consensus sequences, reads that shared molecular identifiers were thrown out. MiTCR, set to a Q25 quality threshold and the strictest error-elimination algorithm, was used for CDR3 identification, clonotype clustering and error correction. A nonparametric unseen species model with Euler transformation was used to estimate lower-bound total TCR beta diversity. In-frame beta chains were kept once TCRdb had trimmed the public reads at Q25 with fastp and called clones with MiXCR. Rows with one shared CDR3 protein collapse into an entry with the most common genes and DNA. In this record, the V and J calls reflect TCRdb's handling and not the investigators' own analysis. The sample includes some 700,000 distinct CDR3 sequences, with 20% to 25% observed a single time. The ten largest clonotypes hold about 20% of the sample.

The donors were some 39 Caucasian individuals from Russia, aged roughly 6 to 100 years, who were systemically healthy. Each donor gave around 9.5 milliliters of peripheral blood, collected into EDTA-treated Vacutainer tubes. Ficoll-Paque density-gradient centrifugation was used to isolate PBMCs, with at least 6.5 million per sample. Trizol reagent was used to extract total RNA from the PBMCs, yielding at least 6 micrograms per sample. For every donor, an aliquot of PBMCs went through flow cytometry to measure the percentages of naive CD45RAhigh/CD27high T cells. Per the germline V gene, SGHTA is the CDR1 and FQGNSA is the CDR2. The CDR3 sequence holds 15 residues, the cysteine and phenylalanine included. Only the CDR3 DNA stays, 45 bases, in frame from base 1. At the junction V is shortened by 5 bases and J by 8 bases, with 18 bases in between. This clonotype has at least ten counts. What this receptor recognizes is not known. Base qualities were left out, and no much larger clone turns up one base away.

The clonotype comes from a man between 65 and 80 years old in good health. The chain couples TRBV7-2 to TRBJ1-4; perhaps TRBD1 is the D gene, with 5 bases matching. The sequenced material came from blood. The nucleotides are TGTGCCAGCAGCAAGAGGGACGCGGCCCGGGAAAAACTGTTTTTT. Its amino acids are CASSKRDAAREKLFF.